What follows are 31 T cell receptor beta chains derived from one specimen sequenced in a study of beta chain features in type 1 diabetes listed by TCRdb under 2018. The study at large found these results: A moderate but significant shortening of TCRB CDR3 length was observed in type 1 diabetes patients in all four CD4+ subsets.

The library was prepared using the immunoSEQ multiplex PCR assay. The entire isolated RNA was reverse transcribed using the High Capacity cDNA Reverse Transcription Kit, and thus expressed TCRB transcripts were sequenced. The source is immuneACCESS, and TCRdb retained only in-frame sequences with V and J called. Part of the clones is not carried over; for the studies checked, unresolved V genes explain less than half of this, and the remainder is unexplained. Present in this sample are hundreds of thousands of clones, about 14% of which were seen just once. The top ten clonotypes cover 0.03% to 0.045% of the sample. No antigen has been identified for these receptors. Sample: naive CD4+ T cells from blood. This specimen's cell subset or site label, interpreted: true naive CD4+ T cells. Receptors were obtained from a young man with type 1 diabetes.

The table lists this clone with a few counts. This rearrangement joins TRBV30 to TRBJ2-1; tentative D call: TRBD2 (6 bases). This CDR3 spans 13 amino acids. Per the germline V gene, CDR1 is GTSNPN and CDR2 is SVGIG (reference sequence). V was trimmed by 2 bases and J by 5 bases, leaving 10 bases between them. For the CDR3, the DNA is TGTGCCTGGAGTCCTAGGGAGGACAATGAGCAGTTCTTC. It codes for CAWSPREDNEQFF.

This clone was recorded a few times. The CDR3 sequence: CASSFPSGSHEQYF. The CDR3 coding sequence is TGTGCCAGCAGCTTTCCTAGCGGGAGCCACGAGCAGTACTTC. The chain links TRBV7-2 to TRBJ2-7, with TRBD2 identical over 10 bases. V gave up 3 bases and J gave up 5 bases; unmatched junction bases: 4. The CDR3 sequence is 14 residues long. Germline V gene data show CDR1 as SGHTA and CDR2 as FQGNSA.

Worth noting for this clone: The same CDR3 is also encoded by other DNA sequences in this sample. V and J are TRBV7-2 and TRBJ2-7, with 7 bases identical to TRBD2. The CDR3 runs to 14 residues. V trimming: 1 base; J trimming: 1 base; junction bases outside the gene matches: 1. Germline V lookup: CDR1 SGHTA, CDR2 FQGNSA. DNA for the CDR3: TGTGCCAGCAGCTTAGGACTAGCTTCCTACGAGCAGTACTTC. As protein: CASSLGLASYEQYF. The full variable domain, rest sourced from reference TRBV7-2 and TRBJ2-7, is GAGVSQSPSNKVTEKGKDVELRCDPISGHTALYWYRQSLGQGLEFLIYFQGNSAPDKSGLPSDRFSAERTGGSVSTLTIQRTQQEDSAVYLCASSLGLASYEQYFGPGTRLTVT.

This chain uses TRBV30 with TRBJ2-2; tentatively, D is TRBD1 (6 bases). The CDR3 is made up of 14 amino acids. Germline CDR1 and CDR2: GTSNPN and SVGIG (reference sequence). The V end was cut by 2 bases, the J end by 5 bases, with 12 bases between. The CDR3 coding sequence is TGTGCCTGGAGTCAAAGCGACAGGACCGGGGAGCTGTTTTTT. This encodes CAWSQSDRTGELFF.

The chain joins TRBV5-4 to TRBJ1-1, with D unclear. The V gene lost 1 base and the J gene lost 8 bases, with 9 bases spanning the gap. Germline V gene sequence: CDR1 SGHNT, CDR2 YYREEE (reference sequence). CDR3 length equals 12 residues. CDR3 bases: TGTGCCAGCAGCTTGTCGGGAGAAGAAGCTTTCTTT. Translated: CASSLSGEEAFF. Complete variable domain (other parts from reference TRBV5-4 and TRBJ1-1): ETGVTQSPTHLIKTRGQQVTLRCSSQSGHNTVSWYQQALGQGPQFIFQYYREEENGRGNFPPRFSGLQFPNYSSELNVNALELDDSALYLCASSLSGEEAFFGQGTRLTVV.

In the case of this clone: Other DNA sequences from this sample encode an identical CDR3 as well. The rearrangement uses TRBV4-2 and TRBJ2-7; 7 nucleotides agree with TRBD1. The CDR3 is 15 amino acids. V gave up 0 bases and J gave up 2 bases; unmatched junction bases: 4. Germline CDR1 reads LGHNA; CDR2 reads YNFKEQ. The CDR3 nucleotides read TGTGCCAGCAGCCAAGAAGGGCAGGGGGCCTACGAGCAGTACTTC. It specifies CASSQEGQGAYEQYF.

The table lists this clone with a few counts. This rearrangement joins TRBV5-1 to TRBJ2-7, with 8 nucleotides matching TRBD2. Trimming removed 1 base from V and 2 bases from J; junction bases left unmatched: 5. Germline loops: CDR1 SGHRS, CDR2 YFSETQ. The CDR3 is made up of 15 amino acids. The CDR3, as DNA: TGCGCCAGCAGCTTGAGTAGCGGGGTAGCCTACGAGCAGTACTTC. It codes for CASSLSSGVAYEQYF.

This clone was seen a few times. CDR3 amino acids: CASSASGGNTGELFF. CDR3 sequence (DNA): TGTGCCAGTAGTGCTAGCGGGGGAAACACCGGGGAGCTGTTTTTT. The chain has TRBV19 and TRBJ2-2; 10 bases fit TRBD2. This CDR3 has 15 amino acids. The V gene end was trimmed by 5 bases and the J gene end by 2 bases; junction bases not matched to a gene: 2. Germline lookup yields CDR1 LNHDA and CDR2 SQIVND (reference sequence).

The chain uses TRBV5-1 and TRBJ2-1; D possibly corresponds to TRBD1 (6 bases). The CDR3 has 16 amino acids. Germline CDR1 reads SGHRS; CDR2 reads YFSETQ. V was clipped by 5 bases and J by 5 bases, with 20 bases between them. The CDR3 spells CASSPITGTPNNEQFF. The CDR3 bases are TGCGCCAGCAGTCCGATCACCGGGACACCTAACAATGAGCAGTTCTTC.

The chain couples TRBV5-4 to TRBJ1-6; D possibly corresponds to TRBD1 (5 bases). Per the germline V gene, CDR1 is SGHNT and CDR2 is YYREEE (reference sequence). V was trimmed by 5 bases and J by 4 bases, leaving 13 bases between them. There are 15 residues in the CDR3. The CDR3 sequence: CASRTGTDYNSPLHF. CDR3 DNA sequence: TGTGCCAGCAGGACTGGGACCGATTATAATTCACCCCTCCACTTT.

V is TRBV6-1 and J is TRBJ2-5; TRBD1 might be the D (5 bases). The V gene lost 6 bases and the J gene lost 4 bases, with 15 bases spanning the gap. Per the germline V gene, CDR1 is MNHNS and CDR2 is SASEGT. The CDR3 runs to 14 residues. CDR3 residues: CASRIQVSGETQYF. The CDR3 nucleotides are TGTGCCAGCAGGATACAGGTTTCGGGAGAGACCCAGTACTTC.

The rearrangement links TRBV21-1 to TRBJ1-1. TRBV21-1 is termed a pseudogene. CDR3 length: 17 residues. The CDR3 bases are TGTGCCAGCAGCAAAGCGCGCGGAGGGCCCGGAAACACTGAAGCTTTCTTT. Protein product: CASSKARGGPGNTEAFF.

This clone was seen a few times. The rearrangement links TRBV5-6 to TRBJ1-2, with a tentative D call TRBD1 (5 bases). There are 14 residues in the CDR3. Germline V gene sequence: CDR1 SGHDT, CDR2 YYEEEE. V was shortened by 4 bases and J by 5 bases, with 15 bases between the two germline ends. CDR3 sequence reads: CASSRADRNYGYTF. For the CDR3, the DNA is TGTGCCAGCAGCCGCGCAGACAGAAATTATGGCTACACCTTC. Looking up the rest from reference TRBV5-6 and TRBJ1-2 gives the full variable domain: DAGVTQSPTHLIKTRGQQVTLRCSPKSGHDTVSWYQQALGQGPQFIFQYYEEEERQRGNFPDRFSGHQFPNYSSELNVNALLLGDSALYLCASSRADRNYGYTFGSGTRLTVV.

The rearrangement uses TRBV7-3 and TRBJ1-4, with D hard to call. There are 12 residues in the CDR3. Germline V gene lookup returns CDR1 SGHTA and CDR2 FQGTGA. Trimming pared 5 bases from V and 6 bases from J, leaving 7 bases between. This CDR3 is CASSPYDEKLFF. In DNA, the CDR3 is TGTGCCAGCAGCCCGTACGATGAAAAACTGTTTTTT.

J is TRBJ1-5 and V is TRBV2; 8 nucleotides match TRBD1. Germline loops: CDR1 SNHLY, CDR2 FYNNEI. Trimming at V came to 6 bases and at J to 6 bases, leaving 7 bases not matched to a gene. The CDR3 sequence is 14 residues long. The CDR3 region is CASRLGRGLQPQHF. The CDR3 DNA is TGTGCCAGCAGGTTAGGCAGGGGGCTTCAGCCCCAGCATTTT.

This rearrangement joins TRBV30 to TRBJ2-1; a weak D match, TRBD2 (6 bases). V gave up 3 bases and J gave up 6 bases, with 12 bases separating them. CDR1 and CDR2 (germline): GTSNPN, SVGIG (reference sequence). This CDR3 is built from 13 residues. The CDR3 DNA reads TGTGCCTGGAGACACGGGAGTCCCAATGAGCAGTTCTTC. Residues: CAWRHGSPNEQFF.

This clone was seen a few times. The V and J genes are TRBV5-6 and TRBJ2-3, with D unclear. This CDR3 is built from 13 residues. Germline-derived CDR1 and CDR2 are SGHDT and YYEEEE. The germline V and J ends were trimmed by 2 bases and 2 bases, with 6 bases remaining between them. CDR3 sequence: CASSFYTTDTQYF. Here the CDR3 DNA reads TGTGCCAGCAGCTTCTATACCACAGATACGCAGTATTTT. The variable domain in full, completed from reference TRBV5-6 and TRBJ2-3, reads DAGVTQSPTHLIKTRGQQVTLRCSPKSGHDTVSWYQQALGQGPQFIFQYYEEEERQRGNFPDRFSGHQFPNYSSELNVNALLLGDSALYLCASSFYTTDTQYFGPGTRLTVL.

This chain links TRBV4-2 with TRBJ2-1; TRBD2 matches at 9 bases. V trimming: 0 bases; J trimming: 4 bases; junction bases outside the gene matches: 7. Germline V CDR1 and CDR2: LGHNA, YNFKEQ. The CDR3 extends over 17 amino acids. This CDR3 is CASSQDPAGGAYNEQFF. CDR3 bases: TGTGCCAGCAGCCAAGACCCAGCGGGGGGTGCTTACAATGAGCAGTTCTTC.

This clone was detected a few times. The chain recombines TRBV18 with TRBJ1-3; no firm D call. From germline, CDR1 is KGHSH and CDR2 LQKENI. This CDR3 has 14 residues. V was shortened by 3 bases and J by 3 bases, with 9 bases between the two germline ends. The chain's CDR3 is CASSPMNLGNTIYF. DNA of the CDR3: TGTGCCAGCTCACCGATGAACCTTGGAAACACCATATATTTT.

Only a few counts were recorded for this clone. The V gene is TRBV5-1, the J gene TRBJ2-1, with 13 nucleotides matching TRBD2. Germline CDR1 and CDR2: SGHRS and YFSETQ. V trimming: 0 bases; J trimming: 7 bases; junction bases outside the gene matches: 7. The CDR3 consists of 17 residues. The CDR3 nucleotides read TGCGCCAGCAGCTTGGAAACGGGACTAGCGGGAATAAATGAGCAGTTCTTC. The encoded protein is CASSLETGLAGINEQFF.

The chain employs TRBV5-1 and TRBJ2-7, with TRBD2 matching over 9 bases. V dropped 2 bases and J dropped 4; count of bases not matched to a gene: 7. Germline loops: CDR1 SGHRS, CDR2 YFSETQ. This CDR3 is built from 15 residues. The chain's CDR3 is CASSFQTSGRYEQYF. The CDR3 DNA reads TGCGCCAGCAGCTTCCAGACTAGCGGAAGGTACGAGCAGTACTTC.

This chain joins TRBV10-3 and TRBJ1-2; TRBD1 agrees at 7 bases. This CDR3 comprises 14 residues. V was clipped by 2 bases and J by 2 bases; unmatched bases: 2. Germline assignment: CDR1 ENHRY and CDR2 SYGVKD. CDR3 coding DNA: TGTGCCATCAGTGAGAGGGGGCAGAACTATGGCTACACCTTC. Translating gives CAISERGQNYGYTF.

The chain couples TRBV19 to TRBJ2-3; D ambiguous. The CDR3 contains 16 residues. Per the germline V gene, CDR1 is LNHDA and CDR2 is SQIVND (reference sequence). Trimming cost V 5 bases and J 2 bases, with 17 bases left between them. The CDR3 reads CASSFGRQKYTDTQYF. CDR3 DNA sequence: TGTGCCAGTAGTTTCGGGCGGCAAAAATACACAGATACGCAGTATTTT.

The J gene is TRBJ1-2, the V gene TRBV25-1; tentative D call: TRBD1 (5 bases). The CDR3 is 13 amino acids. V gave up 2 bases and J gave up 5 bases, with 9 bases separating them. Germline-derived CDR1 and CDR2 are MGHDK and SYGVNS. In DNA form, the CDR3 reads TGTGCCAGCAGTGAAGCAGGGTTGTATGGCTACACCTTC. Its protein product is CASSEAGLYGYTF.

This clone was detected only a few times. The chain has TRBV10-3 and TRBJ2-5, with D unclear. The germline V gene has CDR1 ENHRY and CDR2 SYGVKD. V was trimmed by 3 bases and J by 0 bases, leaving 5 bases between them. This CDR3 comprises 13 residues. CDR3 residues: CAISDQNQETQYF. In nucleotides, the CDR3 is TGTGCCATCAGTGACCAGAACCAAGAGACCCAGTACTTC.

The V and J genes are TRBV9 and TRBJ1-3; no clear D. From germline, CDR1 is SGDLS and CDR2 YYNGEE. CDR3 size: 15 residues. V was shortened by 0 bases and J by 0 bases, with 7 bases between the two germline ends. This CDR3 reads CASSVGSPSGNTIYF. For the CDR3, the DNA is TGTGCCAGCAGCGTAGGAAGCCCCTCTGGAAACACCATATATTTT.

This chain joins TRBV29-1 and TRBJ1-5, with a possible D match to TRBD1 (5 bases). Germline-derived CDR1 and CDR2 are SQVTM and ANQGSEA. The CDR3 loop spans 13 amino acids. The germline V and J ends were trimmed by 5 bases and 6 bases, with 14 bases remaining between them. The CDR3 loop is CSVRRGTGQPQHF. The CDR3, as DNA: TGCAGCGTTAGGCGGGGGACGGGTCAGCCCCAGCATTTT.

The sample holds a few counts of this clone. The chain has TRBV6-6 and TRBJ2-3; D possibly corresponds to TRBD2 (6 bases). The CDR3 runs to 15 residues. CDR1 is MNHNY, CDR2 SVGAGI, per germline (reference sequence). V lost 6 bases to trimming and J lost 2 bases, with 15 bases between them. CDR3 loop: CASSQISGYTDTQYF. Here the CDR3 DNA reads TGTGCCAGCAGCCAGATCAGCGGGTACACAGATACGCAGTATTTT.

This clone was observed a few times. The V call is TRBV5-4, the J call TRBJ2-3, with 8 bases lining up with TRBD1. The CDR3 has 15 amino acids. Germline CDR1 and CDR2: SGHNT and YYREEE (reference sequence). Trimming at V came to 5 bases and at J to 3 bases, leaving 8 bases not matched to a gene. The CDR3 is CASSSGQGATDTQYF. The CDR3 nucleotides are TGTGCCAGCAGTTCGGGGCAGGGGGCAACAGATACGCAGTATTTT.

The rearrangement links TRBV30 to TRBJ2-7; TRBD2 agrees at 8 bases. V shed 0 bases, J shed 2 bases, and the junction held 0 bases outside the gene matches. The germline V gene encodes CDR1 GTSNPN and CDR2 SVGIG (reference sequence). The CDR3 is 13 residues long. The DNA for the CDR3 is TGTGCCTGGAGTGTCGGGGGGGCCTACGAGCAGTACTTC. Protein sequence: CAWSVGGAYEQYF.

This clone showed up just a few times. The chain is built from TRBV2 and TRBJ2-3; D not resolved. Germline CDR1 and CDR2: SNHLY and FYNNEI. The CDR3 totals 13 residues. V lost 8 bases and J 6 bases, leaving 15 bases between the germline ends. CDR3 region: CASRRAYMDTQYF. The CDR3 region has the DNA TGTGCCAGCCGAAGAGCCTACATGGATACGCAGTATTTT.